This T cell receptor beta chain was sequenced during a study of cytomegalovirus exposure and HLA in healthy donors (TCRdb year 2017). General notes on the study: According to a later analysis, the approximately 130 validation repertoires were produced on the same platform as the roughly 600 repertoires of the first cohort. To predict cytomegalovirus infection status, the study brought together high-throughput TCR immunosequencing, statistical association of individual TCRs with disease status, and machine learning. In addition to the first cohort of 650 to 750 subjects, a separate validation cohort of 120 different subjects was used. The study aimed to test whether cataloging public T cell receptors could reveal signatures of past pathogen exposure. Findings and caveats that apply to the study as a whole: The validation cohort had no HLA typing available for a later analysis, so co-occurrence within that cohort was assessed over all 120 or so repertoires. Of the cluster scores, roughly 95% were above 0 in a later analysis, which found that TCRs clustered in the first cohort also tended to co-occur in the 95 to 150 validation repertoires. A total of some 180 TCR beta chains were listed by the study as associated with cytomegalovirus. Three of the identified cytomegalovirus-associated TCR beta chains were confirmed in vitro to be specific for cytomegalovirus antigens. Cytomegalovirus status was reported to be diagnosed by the classifier with high specificity and sensitivity in both the original and validation cohorts. The authors suggested that the approach could potentially be generalized to other disease states and immunological phenotypes. Across donors, most TCR sequences were observed very rarely, whereas some public TCRs were present in many individuals.

With respect to this clone: It has no known antigen specificity. Per-nucleotide qualities are absent, and no much larger clonotype sits a single base away.

The donors were included in the validation cohort of some 120 subjects, a group kept apart from the approximately 700-subject first cohort. Including cysteine and phenylalanine, the CDR3 has 15 amino acids. The CDR3 DNA has 45 bases and is translated from base 1. Unmatched junction bases come to 6, with V trimmed by 0 bases and J by 4 bases. CDR1 and CDR2 were assigned from the germline V gene as MNHEY and SVGAGI. Library prep was done by the immunoSEQ multiplex PCR assay. Per the source publication's procedure: To diagnose cytomegalovirus status from the catalog of TCR beta chain sequences, a statistical classification framework was built. This immuneACCESS table, as held by TCRdb, lists in-frame sequences with V and J called but not all clones. Of the missing ones, under half trace to an unresolved V gene in checked studies; the others have no known cause. Clonal size and the V and J genes are those of that table, whereas D and trimming came from the DNA. Within this sample are 150,000 or so clones, with approximately 86% of them counted one time only. Of the sample, 20% to 25% is held by the ten largest clones.

This receptor chain uses TRBV6-5 and TRBJ2-7; 7 central bases correspond to TRBD2. This sequence originates from a man between 18 and 35 years old in good health and CMV-seropositive. The source material was PBMCs. CDR3 protein: CASSYSWLGGYEQYF. The sequenced DNA is TGTGCCAGCAGTTACTCCTGGTTGGGGGGGTACGAGCAGTACTTC.